The 15 T cell receptor beta chains listed next were all sequenced from one sample in a study of shared clonotypes between healthy human individuals. Positively selected for CCR7, the CD45RO-negative cells used as naive CD8 cells excluded terminally differentiated effector memory CD45RA+ cells. Sequenced by immunoSEQ multiplex PCR; TCRdb stores in-frame clones only, minus some. The sample shows about 600,000 clones, about 98% of them seen only once. Sample: naive CD8+ T cells sorted from blood. The receptors here all came from a man aged 25 to 40 in good health.

In regard to this clone: Other nucleotide sequences from this sample produce the same CDR3. CDR3 sequence: CSVDPGTSGRADTQYF. The CDR3 coding sequence is TGCAGCGTCGACCCTGGGACTAGCGGGAGAGCAGATACGCAGTATTTT. The chain uses TRBV29-1 and TRBJ2-3; 14 positions agree with TRBD2. CDR1 and CDR2 (germline): SQVTM, ANQGSEA. V lost 6 bases and J lost 4; bases outside the gene matches: 9. CDR3 length: 16 residues.

The chain carries TRBV27 and TRBJ2-1; D call uncertain. CDR3 length equals 14 residues. Trimming cost V 7 bases and J 1 base, with 11 bases left between them. CDR1 and CDR2 (germline): MNHEY, SMNVEV (reference sequence). The CDR3 coding sequence is TGTGCCAGCATAGGCAGCTCTTCCTACAATGAGCAGTTCTTC. Its protein is CASIGSSSYNEQFF.

As for this clone: The same CDR3 is also encoded by other DNA sequences in this sample. The chain uses TRBV7-9 and TRBJ1-1; 10 nucleotides match TRBD1. V gave up 6 bases and J gave up 0 bases; unmatched junction bases: 4. CDR3 size: 15 residues. In germline, CDR1 is SEHNR, CDR2 FQNEAQ (reference sequence). Written as DNA, the CDR3 is TGTGCCAGCAGTCCGGGACAGGGGCTGAACACTGAAGCTTTCTTT. Its protein is CASSPGQGLNTEAFF.

The gene calls are TRBV28 and TRBJ2-2; D could derive from TRBD1 or TRBD2 (5 bases each). The CDR3 covers 15 residues. Germline values: CDR1 MDHEN, CDR2 SYDVKM. V was pared by 7 bases and J by 6 bases, with 18 bases between. The CDR3 DNA sequence: TGTGCCAGCACCAACCGGGACCGCCTCCCCGGGGAGCTGTTTTTT. Translated, it gives CASTNRDRLPGELFF.

This clone was detected only once. This rearrangement joins TRBV11-2 to TRBJ1-1; D remains ambiguous. The J call is uncertain, as TRBJ1-3 better fits the DNA end. The CDR3 extends over 11 amino acids. From germline, CDR1 is SGHAT and CDR2 FQNNGV. The CDR3 bases are TGTGCCAGCAGTGAACTAGGGAGGATATATTTT. The encoded protein is CASSELGRIYF.

The CDR3 nucleotides are TGTGCCACCAGCAGAGAGGGGTCCTACGAGCAGTACTTC. It encodes CATSREGSYEQYF. The rearrangement links TRBV15 to TRBJ2-7; D not certain. CDR1 is LNHNV and CDR2 is YYDKDF in the germline V gene (reference sequence). This CDR3 is built from 13 residues. The V gene lost 0 bases and the J gene lost 1 base, with 4 bases spanning the gap. Variable domain in full (rest from reference TRBV15 and TRBJ2-7): DAMVIQNPRYQVTQFGKPVTLSCSQTLNHNVMYWYQQKSSQAPKLLFHYYDKDFNNEADTPDNFQSRRPNTSFCFLDIRSPGLGDTAMYLCATSREGSYEQYFGPGTRLTVT.

V usage is TRBV27 and J usage is TRBJ1-1, with 9 positions matching TRBD1. The CDR3 totals 15 residues. Germline assignment: CDR1 MNHEY and CDR2 SMNVEV (reference sequence). The ends lost 6 bases at V and 1 base at J; junction bases unmatched: 6. The CDR3 nucleotides are TGTGCCAGCAGGGACAGGGGCTGGGGGAACACTGAAGCTTTCTTT. It translates to CASRDRGWGNTEAFF.

The V gene is TRBV28, the J gene TRBJ1-4, with D tentatively TRBD1 (5 bases). Per germline, CDR1 MDHEN and CDR2 SYDVKM. This CDR3 spans 15 amino acids. Trimming cost V 6 bases and J 4 bases, with 15 bases left between them. The CDR3 sequence is CASRVTGEDNEKLFF. The CDR3 bases are TGTGCCAGCAGGGTAACAGGAGAAGATAATGAAAAACTGTTTTTT.

The chain couples TRBV4-1 to TRBJ2-7, with 7 positions matching TRBD2. V was pared by 3 bases and J by 0 bases, with 8 bases of the junction left unmatched. The CDR3 is 16 amino acids. Germline loops: CDR1 MGHRA, CDR2 YSYEKL. As DNA, the CDR3 is TGCGCCAGCAGCCACGACTTCGGGAGGACCTCCTACGAGCAGTACTTC. Translated: CASSHDFGRTSYEQYF.

This chain links TRBV2 with TRBJ2-7; maybe TRBD2 (6 bases). Germline V gives CDR1 SNHLY, CDR2 FYNNEI. Trimming shortened V by 1 base and J by 3 bases, and 10 bases separated the two germline ends. This CDR3 contains 14 residues. The CDR3 loop is CASSEGRGVYEQYF. CDR3 bases: TGTGCCAGCAGTGAAGGGCGGGGAGTCTACGAGCAGTACTTC.

The CDR3 DNA reads as TGTGCCAGCAGCTTGGATTGGACAGGGGGCTCTGGGGCCAACGTCCTGACTTTC. This gives the protein CASSLDWTGGSGANVLTF. V usage is TRBV5-6 and J usage is TRBJ2-6; 10 bases align to TRBD1. Losses at the gene ends were 0 bases for V and 0 bases for J; bases not matched to a gene: 3. Germline CDR1 is SGHDT and CDR2 is YYEEEE. CDR3 length equals 18 residues.

The chain links TRBV7-9 to TRBJ2-7; D possibly corresponds to TRBD2 (5 bases). V lost 1 base, J lost 7 bases, and 14 bases lay in between. The CDR3 is made up of 14 amino acids. Germline V lookup: CDR1 SEHNR, CDR2 FQNEAQ (reference sequence). CDR3 DNA: TGTGCCAGCAGCTTAGGAGGGAGTGGCGAGGAGCAGTACTTC. Its translation: CASSLGGSGEEQYF.

Of note for this clone: In the same sample, other DNA sequences code for this CDR3. This chain connects TRBV7-9 to TRBJ1-5; D is perhaps TRBD1 (6 bases). Trimming cost V 1 base and J 2 bases, with 6 bases left between them. Germline V gene sequence: CDR1 SEHNR, CDR2 FQNEAQ (reference sequence). The CDR3 extends over 14 amino acids. Here the CDR3 reads CASSLGQGNQPQHF. CDR3 in DNA: TGTGCCAGCAGCTTAGGACAGGGCAATCAGCCCCAGCATTTT.

The CDR3 protein is CASSPPRGPYNEQFF. CDR3 bases: TGTGCCAGCAGTCCTCCGAGGGGACCGTACAATGAGCAGTTCTTC. J is TRBJ2-1 and V is TRBV6-1; D possibly uses TRBD1 or TRBD2 (5 bases each). Germline CDR1 MNHNS, CDR2 SASEGT. Trimming cost V 5 bases and J 4 bases, with 15 bases left between them. The CDR3 has 15 amino acids.

CDR3 sequence (DNA): TGTGCCAGCAGCACAATAACAAGGGACGGGCCCTACGAGCAGTACTTC. This gives the protein CASSTITRDGPYEQYF. The chain carries TRBV7-9 and TRBJ2-7; D assignment may be TRBD1 or TRBD2 (5 bases each). With 5 bases removed from V and 2 bases from J, the gap between germline ends came to 19 bases. Germline loops: CDR1 SEHNR, CDR2 FQNEAQ (reference sequence). The CDR3 has 16 amino acids.